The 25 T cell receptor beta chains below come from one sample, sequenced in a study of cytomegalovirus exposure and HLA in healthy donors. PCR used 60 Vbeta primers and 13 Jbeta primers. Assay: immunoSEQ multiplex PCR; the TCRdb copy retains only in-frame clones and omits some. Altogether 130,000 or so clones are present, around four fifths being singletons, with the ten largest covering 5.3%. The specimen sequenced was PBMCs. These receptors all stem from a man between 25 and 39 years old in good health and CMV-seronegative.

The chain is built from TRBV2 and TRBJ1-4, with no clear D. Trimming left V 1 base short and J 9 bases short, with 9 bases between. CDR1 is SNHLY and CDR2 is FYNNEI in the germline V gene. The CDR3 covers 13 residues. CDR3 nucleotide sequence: TGTGCCAGCAGTGAAGGCTCCGGTAAAAAACTGTTTTTT. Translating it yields CASSEGSGKKLFF. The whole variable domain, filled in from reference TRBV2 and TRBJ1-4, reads EPEVTQTPSHQVTQMGQEVILRCVPISNHLYFYWYRQILGQKVEFLVSFYNNEISEKSEIFDDQFSVERPDGSNFTLKIRSTKLEDSAMYFCASSEGSGKKLFFGSGTQLSVL.

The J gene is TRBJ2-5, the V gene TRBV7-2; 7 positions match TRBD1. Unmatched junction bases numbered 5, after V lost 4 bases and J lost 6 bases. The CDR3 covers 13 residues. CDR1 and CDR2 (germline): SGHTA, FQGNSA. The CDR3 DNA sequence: TGTGCCAGCAGCTCCCGACAGGGCCAGACCCAGTACTTC. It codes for CASSSRQGQTQYF.

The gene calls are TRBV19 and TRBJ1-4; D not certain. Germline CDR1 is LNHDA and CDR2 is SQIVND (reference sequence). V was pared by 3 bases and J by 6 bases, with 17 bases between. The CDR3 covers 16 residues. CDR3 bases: TGTGCCAGTAGTATCGGAGCGGGTGATTGGGATGAAAAACTGTTTTTT. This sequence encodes CASSIGAGDWDEKLFF.

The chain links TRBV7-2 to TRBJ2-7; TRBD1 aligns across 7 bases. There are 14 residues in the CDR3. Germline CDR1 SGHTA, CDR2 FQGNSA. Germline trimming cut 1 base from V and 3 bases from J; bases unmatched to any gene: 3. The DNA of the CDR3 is TGTGCCAGCAGCTTAGGGGACAGATACTACGAGCAGTACTTC. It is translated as CASSLGDRYYEQYF. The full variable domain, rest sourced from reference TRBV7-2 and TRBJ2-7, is GAGVSQSPSNKVTEKGKDVELRCDPISGHTALYWYRQSLGQGLEFLIYFQGNSAPDKSGLPSDRFSAERTGGSVSTLTIQRTQQEDSAVYLCASSLGDRYYEQYFGPGTRLTVT.

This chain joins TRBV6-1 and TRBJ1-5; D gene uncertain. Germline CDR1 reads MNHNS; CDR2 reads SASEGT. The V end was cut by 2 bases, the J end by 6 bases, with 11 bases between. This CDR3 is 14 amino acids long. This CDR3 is CASSERRDSQPQHF. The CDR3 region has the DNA TGTGCCAGCAGTGAAAGGAGGGATAGTCAGCCCCAGCATTTT.

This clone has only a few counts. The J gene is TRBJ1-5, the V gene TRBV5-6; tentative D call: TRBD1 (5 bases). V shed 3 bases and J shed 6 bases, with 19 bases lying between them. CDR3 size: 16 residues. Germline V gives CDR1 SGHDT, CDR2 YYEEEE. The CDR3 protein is CASSSSSTDFSQPQHF. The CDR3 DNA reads TGTGCCAGCAGCTCCTCCTCGACAGACTTCAGTCAGCCCCAGCATTTT.

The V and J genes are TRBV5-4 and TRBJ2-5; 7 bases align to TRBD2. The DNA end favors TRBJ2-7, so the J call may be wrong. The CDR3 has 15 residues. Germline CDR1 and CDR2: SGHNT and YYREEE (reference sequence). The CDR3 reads CASSLGGRARDEQYF. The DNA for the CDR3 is TGTGCCAGCAGCTTGGGAGGGAGGGCCCGGGACGAGCAGTACTTC.

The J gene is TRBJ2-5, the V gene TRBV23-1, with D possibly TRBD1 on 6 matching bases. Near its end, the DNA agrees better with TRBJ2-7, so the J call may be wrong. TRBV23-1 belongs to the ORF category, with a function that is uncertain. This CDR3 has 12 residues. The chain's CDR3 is CASILAGDEQYF. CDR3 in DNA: TGCGCCAGCATCCTGGCAGGGGACGAGCAGTACTTC.

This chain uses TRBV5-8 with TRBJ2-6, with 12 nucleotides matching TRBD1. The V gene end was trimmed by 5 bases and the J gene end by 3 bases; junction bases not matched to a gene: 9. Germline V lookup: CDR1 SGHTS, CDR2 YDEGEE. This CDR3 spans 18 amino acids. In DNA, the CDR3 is TGTGCCAGCAGTCGCCCCGGGACAGGGGGCGTTGGGGCCAACGTCCTGACTTTC. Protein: CASSRPGTGGVGANVLTF.

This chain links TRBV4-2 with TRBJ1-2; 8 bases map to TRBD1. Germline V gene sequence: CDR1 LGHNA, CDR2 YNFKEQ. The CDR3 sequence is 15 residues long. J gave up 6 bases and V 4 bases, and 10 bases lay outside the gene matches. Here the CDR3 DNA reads TGTGCCAGCAGCCGGACCCCGGGACAGGCTCATGGCTACACCTTC. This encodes CASSRTPGQAHGYTF.

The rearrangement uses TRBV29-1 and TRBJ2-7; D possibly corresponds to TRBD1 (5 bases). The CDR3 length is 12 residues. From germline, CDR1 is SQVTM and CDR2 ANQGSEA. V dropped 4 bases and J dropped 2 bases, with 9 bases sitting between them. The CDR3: CSVADSTYEQYF. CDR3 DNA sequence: TGCAGCGTTGCCGACAGCACCTACGAGCAGTACTTC.

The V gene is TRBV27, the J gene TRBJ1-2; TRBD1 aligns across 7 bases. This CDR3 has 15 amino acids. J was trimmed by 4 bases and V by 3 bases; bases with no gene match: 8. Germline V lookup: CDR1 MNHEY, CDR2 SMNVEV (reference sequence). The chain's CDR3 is CASSFLYRGGYGYTF. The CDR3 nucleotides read TGTGCCAGCAGTTTCCTGTACAGGGGCGGCTATGGCTACACCTTC.

The CDR3 sequence: CASSQFGTGELFF. Written as DNA, the CDR3 is TGTGCCAGCAGCCAGTTCGGCACCGGGGAGCTGTTTTTT. The chain links TRBV4-2 to TRBJ2-2; no clear D. The CDR3 is 13 residues long. Germline CDR1 and CDR2: LGHNA and YNFKEQ. V was shortened by 3 bases and J by 4 bases, with 6 bases between the two germline ends.

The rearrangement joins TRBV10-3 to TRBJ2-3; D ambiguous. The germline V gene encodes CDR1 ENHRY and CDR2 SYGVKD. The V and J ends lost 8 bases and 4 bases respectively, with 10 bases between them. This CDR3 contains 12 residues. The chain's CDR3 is CAIGLAADTQYF. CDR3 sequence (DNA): TGTGCCATCGGATTAGCCGCAGATACGCAGTATTTT.

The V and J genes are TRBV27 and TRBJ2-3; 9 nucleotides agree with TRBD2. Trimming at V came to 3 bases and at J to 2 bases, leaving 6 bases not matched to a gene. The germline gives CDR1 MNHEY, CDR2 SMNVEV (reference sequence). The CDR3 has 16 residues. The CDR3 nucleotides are TGTGCCAGCAGTTTGAGGCTAGCGGGAATCACAGATACGCAGTATTTT. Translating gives CASSLRLAGITDTQYF.

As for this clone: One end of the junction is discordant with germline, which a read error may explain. The CDR3 nucleotides are TGTGCTAGCAGCTTAGAACCTCGGGGAACGGGACTAGCGGGAGGGCCGCCCGGGGAGCTGTTTTTT. Amino acids: CASSLEPRGTGLAGGPPGELFF. The genes are TRBV7-7 and TRBJ2-2, with 16 nucleotides matching TRBD2. The CDR3 runs to 22 residues. Germline values: CDR1 SSHAT, CDR2 FNYEAQ (reference sequence).

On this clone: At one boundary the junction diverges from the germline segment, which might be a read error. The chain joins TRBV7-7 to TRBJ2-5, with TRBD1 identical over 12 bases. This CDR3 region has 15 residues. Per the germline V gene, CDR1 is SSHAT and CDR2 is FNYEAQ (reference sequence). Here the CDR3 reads CASSSGTGGLETQYF. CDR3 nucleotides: TGTGCTAGCAGCTCGGGGACAGGGGGCTTGGAGACCCAGTACTTC.

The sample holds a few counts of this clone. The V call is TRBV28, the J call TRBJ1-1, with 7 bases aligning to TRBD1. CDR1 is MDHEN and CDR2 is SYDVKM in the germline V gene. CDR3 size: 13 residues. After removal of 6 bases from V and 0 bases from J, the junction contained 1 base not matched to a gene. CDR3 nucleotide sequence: TGTGCCAGCAGGACAGGGTTGAACACTGAAGCTTTCTTT. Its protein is CASRTGLNTEAFF.

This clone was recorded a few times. The CDR3 coding sequence is TGTGCCAGCAGCGCGTCCGGGACTAGCGTTTACTACGAGCAGTACTTC. Residues: CASSASGTSVYYEQYF. The chain links TRBV5-6 to TRBJ2-7; TRBD2 aligns across 10 bases. This CDR3 comprises 16 residues. Germline assignment: CDR1 SGHDT and CDR2 YYEEEE. With V trimmed by 4 bases and J by 3 bases, 10 bases remained unmatched.

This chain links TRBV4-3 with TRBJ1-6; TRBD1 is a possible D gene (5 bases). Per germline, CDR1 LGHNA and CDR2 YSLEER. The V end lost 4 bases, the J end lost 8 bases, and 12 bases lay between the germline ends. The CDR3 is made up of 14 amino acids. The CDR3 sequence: CASSPRAGHSPLHF. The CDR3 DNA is TGCGCCAGCAGCCCTAGGGCAGGGCATTCACCCCTCCACTTT.

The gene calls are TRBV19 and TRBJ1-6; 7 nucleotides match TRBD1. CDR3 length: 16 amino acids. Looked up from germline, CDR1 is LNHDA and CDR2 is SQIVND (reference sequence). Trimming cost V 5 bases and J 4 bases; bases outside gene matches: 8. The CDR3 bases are TGTGCCAGTAGTGCCGTCCCGGGACAGTATAATTCACCCCTCCACTTT. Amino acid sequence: CASSAVPGQYNSPLHF.

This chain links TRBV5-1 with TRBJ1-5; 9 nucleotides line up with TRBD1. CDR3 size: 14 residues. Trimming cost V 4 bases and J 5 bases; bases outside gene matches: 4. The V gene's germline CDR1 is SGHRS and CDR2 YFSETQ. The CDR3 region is CASSPGQGYQPQHF. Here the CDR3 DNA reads TGCGCCAGCAGCCCGGGACAGGGCTATCAGCCCCAGCATTTT. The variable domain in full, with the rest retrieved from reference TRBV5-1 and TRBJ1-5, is KAGVTQTPRYLIKTRGQQVTLSCSPISGHRSVSWYQQTPGQGLQFLFEYFSETQRNKGNFPGRFSGRQFSNSRSEMNVSTLELGDSALYLCASSPGQGYQPQHFGDGTRLSIL.

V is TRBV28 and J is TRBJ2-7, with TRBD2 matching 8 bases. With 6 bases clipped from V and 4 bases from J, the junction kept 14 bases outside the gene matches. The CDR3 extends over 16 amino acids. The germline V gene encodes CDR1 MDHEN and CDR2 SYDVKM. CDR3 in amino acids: CASSPTSSGALYEQYF. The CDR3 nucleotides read TGTGCCAGCAGCCCTACCAGTAGCGGGGCCCTTTACGAGCAGTACTTC. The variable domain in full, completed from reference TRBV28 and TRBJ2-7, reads DVKVTQSSRYLVKRTGEKVFLECVQDMDHENMFWYRQDPGLGLRLIYFSYDVKMKEKGDIPEGYSVSREKKERFSLILESASTNQTSMYLCASSPTSSGALYEQYFGPGTRLTVT.

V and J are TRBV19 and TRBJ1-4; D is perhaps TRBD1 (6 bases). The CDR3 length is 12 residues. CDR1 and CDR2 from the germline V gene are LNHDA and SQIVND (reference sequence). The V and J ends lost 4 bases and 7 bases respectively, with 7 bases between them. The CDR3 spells CASSTGVEKLFF. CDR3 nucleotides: TGTGCCAGTAGTACAGGGGTTGAAAAACTGTTTTTT.

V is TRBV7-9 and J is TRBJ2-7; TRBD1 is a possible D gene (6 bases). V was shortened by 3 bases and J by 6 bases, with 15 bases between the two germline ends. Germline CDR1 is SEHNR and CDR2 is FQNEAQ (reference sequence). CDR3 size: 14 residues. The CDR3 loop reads CASSFQGLRGEQYF. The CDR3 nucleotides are TGTGCCAGCAGCTTCCAGGGGCTGAGGGGCGAGCAGTACTTC.